The TCR beta chain described here comes from a study of regulatory T cells in long-lasting Graves disease. Study-wide results and caveats: Segments TRBV28, TRBJ1-2 and TRBJ2-5 showed preferential usage in persistent disease.

After removal of 0 bases from V and 1 base from J, the junction contained 8 bases not matched to a gene. Germline V gene lookup returns CDR1 SGHRS and CDR2 YFSETQ. The CDR3 spans 17 residues. This clonotype turned up a few times. The antigen remains unidentified. Building the TCR beta libraries relied on iRepertoire HTBI primers, and CDR3 regions underwent Arm-PCR. Using its own MiXCR run on the multiplex PCR reads, TCRdb lists one record per CDR3 protein. The sample records over 500,000 distinct CDR3 sequences, 16% being singletons. This sample's time point: newly diagnosed GD, antithyroid drugs for less than 3 months. From PBMCs, RNA was extracted and then used to make the TCR library. These records were also assigned to another study, of T cells in Graves' hyperthyroidism and ophthalmopathy. Per that paper: Stability of Graves' hyperthyroidism was defined as absent ophthalmopathy progression within 18 months. Clinical symptoms, serum thyroxine and TRAb, thyroid ultrasound and orbital computed tomography together formed the diagnostic basis. Most expanded thyroid clonotypes above 0.001 also appeared in blood.

Sequenced here: peripheral blood mononuclear cells (PBMCs), sampled at new diagnosis, from a patient treated with antithyroid drugs. The V gene is TRBV5-1, the J gene TRBJ1-1; 8 bases are a match to TRBD1. This clonotype originated in a woman aged 25 to 45 with Graves disease. The CDR3 bases are TGCGCCAGCAGCTTGGCCCCCACCGGGACAGGGAACACTGAAGCTTTCTTT. As protein: CASSLAPTGTGNTEAFF. Complete variable domain (other parts from reference TRBV5-1 and TRBJ1-1): KAGVTQTPRYLIKTRGQQVTLSCSPISGHRSVSWYQQTPGQGLQFLFEYFSETQRNKGNFPGRFSGRQFSNSRSEMNVSTLELGDSALYLCASSLAPTGTGNTEAFFGQGTRLTVV.